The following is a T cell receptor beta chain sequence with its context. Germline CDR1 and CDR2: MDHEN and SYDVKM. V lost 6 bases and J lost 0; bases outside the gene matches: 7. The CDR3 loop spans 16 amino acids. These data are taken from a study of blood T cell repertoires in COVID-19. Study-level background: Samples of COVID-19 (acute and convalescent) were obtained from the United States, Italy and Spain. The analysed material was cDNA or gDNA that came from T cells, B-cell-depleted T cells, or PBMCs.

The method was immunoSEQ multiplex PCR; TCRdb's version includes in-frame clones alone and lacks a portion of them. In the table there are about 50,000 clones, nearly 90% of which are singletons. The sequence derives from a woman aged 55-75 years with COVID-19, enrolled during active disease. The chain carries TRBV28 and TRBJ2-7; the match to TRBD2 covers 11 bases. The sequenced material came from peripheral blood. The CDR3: CASSDSSGRSSYEQYF. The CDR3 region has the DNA TGTGCCAGCAGCGATTCTAGCGGGAGGAGCTCCTACGAGCAGTACTTC.